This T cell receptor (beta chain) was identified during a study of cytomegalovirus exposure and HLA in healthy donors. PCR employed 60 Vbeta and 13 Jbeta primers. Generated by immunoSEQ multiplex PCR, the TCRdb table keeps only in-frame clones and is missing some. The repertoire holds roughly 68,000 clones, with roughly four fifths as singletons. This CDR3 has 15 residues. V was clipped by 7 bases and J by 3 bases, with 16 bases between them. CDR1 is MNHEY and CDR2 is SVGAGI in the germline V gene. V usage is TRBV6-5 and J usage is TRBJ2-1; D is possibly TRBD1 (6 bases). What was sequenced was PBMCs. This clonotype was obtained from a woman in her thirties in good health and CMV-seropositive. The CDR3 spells CASTAQQGLYNEQFF. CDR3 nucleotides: TGTGCCAGCACCGCTCAACAGGGCCTCTACAATGAGCAGTTCTTC.